This T cell receptor beta chain was documented in a study of T cell changes during pregnancy in multiple sclerosis. This table comes from immunoSEQ multiplex PCR, and its TCRdb copy is limited to in-frame clones, with some not included. The sample holds roughly 32,000 clones, 90% to 95% seen once. The V and J ends lost 3 bases and 7 bases respectively, with 14 bases between them. The CDR3 contains 14 residues. Germline values: CDR1 SGDLS, CDR2 YYNGEE. This chain uses TRBV9 with TRBJ2-1; weak D call: TRBD1 (6 bases). This clonotype was sampled from a female donor in good health, enrolled as a control in a pregnancy study. Sequences were derived from CD8+ T cells from peripheral blood mononuclear cells, sampled in the second trimester of pregnancy. In DNA, the CDR3 is TGTGCCAGCAGCGCCTGGACAGATAGGAATGAGCAGTTCTTC. Translating gives CASSAWTDRNEQFF.